What follows is one T cell receptor (beta chain) and its context. Its antigen remains unidentified. The sample originates from a study of T-cell reconstitution after alpha-beta-depleted transplantation in children. Findings and caveats of the study: Fresh T-cell production supplied most of the T-cell counts and diversity seen one year after transplant.

Trimming shortened V by 6 bases and J by 6 bases, and 9 bases separated the two germline ends. The germline CDR1 and CDR2 sequences are SNHLY and FYNNEI. CDR3 length: 13 residues. Unique molecular identifiers were built into the TCRbeta library. TCRdb processed the PCR reads anew with MiXCR; each CDR3 protein has one entry. This table holds approximately 200,000 distinct CDR3 sequences, approximately 6% found once. The receptor's source is a girl under two years old with combined immunodeficiency, due to receive a stem cell transplant. The source material was PBMCs, sampled before TCRalphabeta/CD19-depleted stem cell transplant. The V call is TRBV2, the J call TRBJ1-6; no firm D call. The CDR3 reads CASRQYTNSPLHF. DNA of the CDR3: TGTGCCAGCAGACAGTACACTAATTCACCCCTCCACTTT.